These T cell receptor beta chains were read from a single sample in a study of CD8+CD57+ T cells in acquired aplastic anemia. TCRdb analysed the reads with MiXCR anew, one entry per CDR3 protein. This repertoire shows under 200,000 distinct CDR3 sequences, just under 65% found once; its top ten account for around 45%. Sequences were obtained from sorted CD4+, CD8+, or CD8+CD57+ T cells (not recorded which) from PBMCs. The receptors here all came from a human donor in good health. The CDR3 runs from the conserved cysteine through the conserved F or W. The D gene is left open where the match is weak. Some rows have no size entry. The others give once, few or many, or a class for an expanded clone.

D gene	J gene	clone size	V gene	CDR3 protein	CDR3 DNA
NA	TRBJ1-2	NA	TRBV10-3	CAIRDQRNYGYTF	TGTGCCATCAGGGACCAGAGGAACTATGGCTACACCTTC
NA	TRBJ2-5	NA	TRBV13	CASSTSLGETQYF	TGTGCCAGCAGCACTAGCTTGGGAGAGACCCAGTACTTC
TRBD1	TRBJ2-5	many	TRBV5-8	CASSPRLGTGERETQYF	TGTGCCAGCAGCCCCCGCCTCGGGACAGGGGAGCGGGAGACCCAGTACTTC
NA	TRBJ1-2	NA	TRBV2	CASSDPRPAYGYTF	TGTGCCAGCAGTGATCCGCGCCCGGCCTATGGCTACACCTTC
NA	TRBJ1-6	many	TRBV6-5	CASSYGPNNSPLHF	TGTGCCAGCAGTTACGGACCGAATAATTCACCCCTCCACTTT
NA	TRBJ2-7	NA	TRBV20-1	CSAIGLGLYEQYF	TGCAGTGCCATAGGATTGGGCCTCTACGAGCAGTACTTC
NA	TRBJ2-7	many	TRBV6-1	CASSAPSSGTVSSYEQYF	TGTGCCAGCAGTGCACCCTCCTCCGGGACCGTAAGCTCCTACGAGCAGTACTTC
NA	TRBJ1-6	many	TRBV2	CASSVGEGGYNSPLHF	TGTGCCAGCAGTGTGGGGGAGGGTGGATATAATTCACCCCTCCACTTT
TRBD2	TRBJ2-7	NA	TRBV2	CARGTSDYEQYF	TGTGCCAGAGGGACTAGCGACTACGAGCAGTACTTC
NA	TRBJ2-3	NA	TRBV7-2	CASSLGAASAQYF	TGTGCCAGCAGCTTAGGGGCAGCTTCCGCGCAGTATTTT
TRBD1	TRBJ1-1	NA	TRBV7-9	CASSRGQGGTEAFF	TGTGCCAGCAGCAGAGGACAGGGAGGGACTGAAGCTTTCTTT
TRBD1	TRBJ2-1	NA	TRBV20-1	CSAGTGGYNEQFF	TGCAGCGCGGGGACAGGGGGCTACAATGAGCAGTTCTTC
NA	TRBJ1-1	few	TRBV7-3	CASSLDGVGTEAFF	TGTGCCAGCAGCTTGGATGGTGTGGGGACTGAAGCTTTCTTT
NA	TRBJ2-7	NA	TRBV2	CTSSELVSAVSFYEQYF	TGTACCAGCAGTGAGCTGGTTTCGGCAGTTAGTTTCTACGAGCAGTACTTC
NA	TRBJ2-1	many	TRBV7-7	CASSLGGRSSYNEQFF	TGTGCTAGCAGCTTAGGCGGGCGGAGCTCCTACAATGAGCAGTTCTTC
TRBD1	TRBJ2-7	many	TRBV11-2	CASSLSLGQIYEQYF	TGTGCCAGCAGCCTCTCGCTGGGACAGATCTACGAGCAGTACTTC
TRBD1	TRBJ1-2	many	TRBV19	CASSFIGTAYGYTF	TGTGCCAGTAGTTTTATCGGGACAGCTTATGGCTACACCTTC
TRBD2	TRBJ2-7	NA	TRBV20-1	CSARGTSGIFYEQYF	TGCAGTGCTAGAGGAACTAGCGGGATTTTCTACGAGCAGTACTTC
TRBD2	TRBJ2-5	NA	TRBV20-1	CSARGSAGSETQYF	TGCAGTGCTAGAGGATCAGCGGGATCCGAGACCCAGTACTTC
NA	TRBJ2-1	NA	TRBV10-2	CASSESMERRYNEQFF	TGCGCCAGCAGTGAGTCGATGGAAAGGCGGTACAATGAGCAGTTCTTC
NA	TRBJ1-2	many	TRBV9	CASSVGQANYGYTF	TGTGCCAGCAGCGTAGGGCAGGCGAACTATGGCTACACCTTC
TRBD1	TRBJ2-7	NA	TRBV5-1	CASSTGQADEQYF	TGCGCCAGCAGCACCGGACAGGCGGACGAGCAGTACTTC
TRBD2	TRBJ2-1	NA	TRBV12-3/TRBV12-4	CASSPSGRVLYNEQFF	TGTGCCAGCAGCCCCTCAGGGAGGGTTCTATACAATGAGCAGTTCTTC
TRBD2	TRBJ2-3	NA	TRBV7-2	CASSTSGTTPQYF	TGTGCCAGCAGCACCTCCGGGACTACCCCGCAGTATTTT
TRBD1	TRBJ1-5	NA	TRBV2	CASSGRTGGWNQPQHF	TGTGCCAGCAGTGGAAGAACAGGGGGTTGGAATCAGCCCCAGCATTTT
NA	TRBJ2-5	NA	TRBV7-8	CASSFRIQETQYF	TGTGCCAGCAGCTTCCGAATCCAAGAGACCCAGTACTTC
NA	TRBJ1-1	once	TRBV29-1	CSGEGQGNTEAFF	TGCAGCGGCGAGGGGCAGGGCAACACTGAAGCTTTCTTT
NA	TRBJ1-1	NA	TRBV5-5	CASSLAFF	TGTGCCAGCAGCTTAGCTTTCTTT
NA	TRBJ2-3	NA	TRBV24-1	CATSDVRANTDTQYF	TGTGCCACCAGTGATGTCAGAGCAAACACAGATACGCAGTATTTT
TRBD1	TRBJ2-3	NA	TRBV5-6	CASSPTSRGTDTQYF	TGTGCCAGCAGCCCTACAAGCAGGGGGACAGATACGCAGTATTTT